This T cell receptor (beta chain) emerged from a study of blood T cells in healthy people across ages. The use of a sample-barcoded 5' primer and a J-beta primer mix characterized a second PCR of roughly 6 to 11 cycles. Every molecule of cDNA carried a tag from a template-switch adaptor with 12 random nucleotides. Each CDR3 protein gets one entry after TCRdb re-called the 5' RACE reads with MiXCR. The table shows about 650,000 distinct CDR3 sequences, with about 32% occurring only once. This clonotype was found a few times. A clone one base away is much larger, so this may be a read error. Germline assignment: CDR1 KGHSH and CDR2 LQKENI. Between the trimmed V and J ends, which lost 6 bases and 11 bases, there was a span of 19 bases. CDR3 size: 13 residues.

This receptor was obtained from a woman older than 75 in good health. The gene calls are TRBV18 and TRBJ2-5; D not resolved. The sample consisted of blood. As DNA, the CDR3 is TGTGCCAGCTCGGGTCTCCTTAGGAATGAGCAGTACTTC. It encodes CASSGLLRNEQYF. The entire variable domain, with the rest obtained from reference TRBV18 and TRBJ2-5, is as follows: NAGVMQNPRHLVRRRGQEARLRCSPMKGHSHVYWYRQLPEEGLKFMVYLQKENIIDESGMPKERFSAEFPKEGPSILRIQQVVRGDSAAYFCASSGLLRNEQYFGPGTRLLVL.